Each of the 10 T cell receptor beta chains below was sequenced from the same sample in a study of T cell changes during pregnancy in multiple sclerosis. Produced via immunoSEQ multiplex PCR; TCRdb's table is partial and in-frame only. The sample holds approximately 41,000 clones, 94% seen once. The sequencing used CD8+ T cells from peripheral blood mononuclear cells, collected in the third trimester of pregnancy. All receptors come from a female donor with multiple sclerosis, enrolled in a pregnancy study.

V gene TRBV9 combines with J gene TRBJ2-5; TRBD1 might be the D (6 bases). The V gene's germline CDR1 is SGDLS and CDR2 YYNGEE. The CDR3 has 14 amino acids. V was cut by 3 bases and J by 10 bases, with 19 bases left in between. This chain's CDR3 is CASSAGTQEDDQYF. The DNA for the CDR3 is TGTGCCAGCAGCGCCGGGACACAGGAAGATGACCAGTACTTC. The full variable domain, its missing parts supplied by reference TRBV9 and TRBJ2-5, is DSGVTQTPKHLITATGQRVTLRCSPRSGDLSVYWYQQSLDQGLQFLIQYYNGEERAKGNILERFSAQQFPDLHSELNLSSLELGDSALYFCASSAGTQEDDQYFGPGTRLLVL.

The chain employs TRBV29-1 and TRBJ2-3, with D maybe TRBD2 (5 bases). V gave up 6 bases and J gave up 4 bases, with 11 bases separating them. Looked up from germline, CDR1 is SQVTM and CDR2 is ANQGSEA. The CDR3 spans 12 residues. This chain's CDR3 is CSVRGSADTQYF. DNA for the CDR3: TGCAGCGTACGAGGGAGCGCAGATACGCAGTATTTT.

The J gene is TRBJ2-5, the V gene TRBV7-6; D perhaps matches TRBD1 (5 bases). CDR3 length: 16 amino acids. From germline, CDR1 is SGHVS and CDR2 FNYEAQ. Between the trimmed V and J ends, which lost 1 base and 4 bases, there was a span of 16 bases. CDR3 sequence: CASSLEGTGWGETQYF. The CDR3 DNA is TGTGCCAGCAGCTTAGAGGGCACAGGATGGGGAGAGACCCAGTACTTC.

The genes are TRBV7-9 and TRBJ1-1; D call uncertain. The CDR3 is 15 amino acids. Trimming removed 4 bases from V and 2 bases from J, with 14 bases in between. Germline CDR1 reads SEHNR; CDR2 reads FQNEAQ (reference sequence). The CDR3 nucleotides are TGTGCCAGCAGCTCCCGTAGCGGGGTCAACACTGAAGCTTTCTTT. Translation: CASSSRSGVNTEAFF.

The rearrangement links TRBV19 to TRBJ1-2; TRBD1 is a possible D gene (5 bases). Trimming removed 3 bases from V and 3 bases from J, with 11 bases in between. In germline, CDR1 is LNHDA, CDR2 SQIVND (reference sequence). This CDR3 comprises 14 residues. DNA of the CDR3: TGTGCCAGTAGTATTAGGGGCGCGGACTATGGCTACACCTTC. Amino acid sequence: CASSIRGADYGYTF.

The chain links TRBV19 to TRBJ2-7; D possibly corresponds to TRBD2 (5 bases). Germline CDR1 LNHDA, CDR2 SQIVND (reference sequence). The CDR3 has 16 amino acids. Trimming removed 2 bases from V and 4 bases from J, with 18 bases in between. Here the CDR3 DNA reads TGTGCCAGTAGTATATCCCAGGTGGGAGCTATGTACGAGCAGTACTTC. This codes for CASSISQVGAMYEQYF.

The chain links TRBV14 to TRBJ2-7; possibly TRBD2 for D (6 bases). The germline CDR1 and CDR2 sequences are SGHDN and FVKESK. CDR3 size: 16 residues. The V gene lost 1 base and the J gene lost 5 bases, with 18 bases spanning the gap. The CDR3 sequence is CASSQALGGELHEQYF. The CDR3 DNA follows: TGTGCCAGCAGCCAAGCCCTAGGAGGGGAACTCCACGAGCAGTACTTC.

The chain employs TRBV5-1 and TRBJ2-3; TRBD1 agrees at 9 bases. The CDR3 runs 16 residues. Per germline, CDR1 SGHRS and CDR2 YFSETQ. Trimming at V came to 4 bases and at J to 3 bases, leaving 9 bases not matched to a gene. CDR3 loop: CASSLLGQGGTDTQYF. The CDR3 region has the DNA TGCGCCAGCAGCCTGTTGGGACAGGGAGGGACAGATACGCAGTATTTT.

This chain joins TRBV5-1 and TRBJ2-3, with 14 bases that match TRBD2. Germline values: CDR1 SGHRS, CDR2 YFSETQ. Trimming removed 3 bases from V and 0 bases from J; junction bases left unmatched: 6. The CDR3 totals 18 residues. This CDR3 is CASSWTGTSGRSTDTQYF. CDR3 bases: TGCGCCAGCAGCTGGACCGGGACTAGCGGGAGAAGCACAGATACGCAGTATTTT.

The rearrangement uses TRBV10-3 and TRBJ1-2, with no clear D. Trimming cost V 7 bases and J 2 bases, with 11 bases left between them. Germline lookup yields CDR1 ENHRY and CDR2 SYGVKD. This CDR3 contains 13 residues. CDR3 DNA: TGTGCCATCACCCCGGGTGAAAACTATGGCTACACCTTC. This codes for CAITPGENYGYTF.